This TCR beta chain derives from a study of blood T cell repertoires in COVID-19. At the level of the study: The origin of the acute and convalescent COVID-19 samples was the United States, Italy and Spain. PBMCs, B-cell-depleted T cells, or T cells provided the cDNA or gDNA that made up the material.

Authors' processing steps: Using reference gene primer amplification, nucleated cell counts were estimated. Profiling relied on immunoSEQ multiplex PCR, and the TCRdb table lists in-frame clones only, not all of them. Clone size and the V and J calls come from that table; the DNA yielded D and trimming. There are approximately 250,000 clones in the sample; roughly four fifths occur only once, and around 4% lies in the top ten. The origin of this receptor is a man in his fifties or sixties with acute or convalescent COVID-19. Sequencing was performed on peripheral blood.

CDR3: CASRSTGPTGNQPQHF. The CDR3 DNA is TGTGCCAGCAGGTCTACGGGTCCGACGGGCAATCAGCCCCAGCATTTT. The rearrangement links TRBV2 to TRBJ1-5; D is ambiguous. In germline, CDR1 is SNHLY, CDR2 FYNNEI. This CDR3 has 16 amino acids. V dropped 6 bases and J dropped 2 bases, with 17 bases sitting between them.